One and the same sample provided the 32 T cell receptor beta chains below, sequenced in a study of OX40 agonist ivuxolimab in advanced cancers. Clones were sequenced by immunoSEQ multiplex PCR, and TCRdb holds only the in-frame ones, with some missing. The profile shows around 100,000 clones, around 91% of them singletons. Here the sequenced sample was CD4+ or CD8+ T cells sorted from blood, taken in a trial of the OX40 agonist ivuxolimab. These receptors were collected from an adult with an advanced solid tumor such as melanoma, head and neck, liver or kidney cancer.

The chain has TRBV5-1 and TRBJ2-3, with TRBD2 identical over 10 bases. CDR3 length: 16 residues. V shed 3 bases, J shed 1 base, and the junction held 5 bases outside the gene matches. Per germline, CDR1 SGHRS and CDR2 YFSETQ. The chain's CDR3 is CASSSALAGRTDTQYF. DNA of the CDR3: TGCGCCAGCAGCTCCGCACTAGCGGGGCGCACAGATACGCAGTATTTT.

This clone was seen more than once but under ten times. This chain connects TRBV10-2 to TRBJ2-5; 11 bases fit TRBD2. The CDR3 covers 15 residues. Unmatched junction bases numbered 7, after V lost 5 bases and J lost 5 bases. Germline CDR1 WSHSY, CDR2 SAAADI. The CDR3 sequence: CASSPTSGSRETQYF. Written as DNA, the CDR3 is TGCGCCAGCAGTCCCACTAGCGGGAGTAGGGAGACCCAGTACTTC.

The chain recombines TRBV18 with TRBJ2-7; tentatively, D is TRBD1 (5 bases). This CDR3 spans 16 amino acids. The ends were cut back, 2 bases at V and 6 bases at J, with 20 bases in the middle. CDR1 and CDR2 from the germline V gene are KGHSH and LQKENI. CDR3 protein: CASSPNLPTVAPEQYF. CDR3 bases: TGTGCCAGCTCACCAAACCTGCCGACAGTAGCCCCCGAGCAGTACTTC.

The rearrangement uses TRBV5-4 and TRBJ1-4; D perhaps matches TRBD1 (5 bases). Between the trimmed V and J ends, which lost 1 base and 7 bases, there was a span of 14 bases. Germline V CDR1 and CDR2: SGHNT, YYREEE (reference sequence). The CDR3 is 15 amino acids. The CDR3 nucleotides read TGTGCCAGCAGCTTGAACCAGGGTGGTACTGAAAAACTGTTTTTT. Amino acid sequence: CASSLNQGGTEKLFF.

This clone is a singleton in its sample. V gene TRBV27 combines with J gene TRBJ1-1; D unclear. This CDR3 region has 15 residues. Trimming pared 5 bases from V and 1 base from J, leaving 14 bases between. In germline, CDR1 is MNHEY, CDR2 SMNVEV (reference sequence). The CDR3 DNA reads as TGTGCCAGCAGTACCCTTCCATCAGCGAACACTGAAGCTTTCTTT. Protein: CASSTLPSANTEAFF.

V usage is TRBV29-1 and J usage is TRBJ1-1, with 8 bases that match TRBD1. The trim removed 4 bases at V and 11 bases at J, leaving 12 bases unmatched. The CDR3 contains 13 residues. Per germline, CDR1 SQVTM and CDR2 ANQGSEA. The CDR3, as DNA: TGCAGCGTTGTGGGGAGCATGGACAGGGCTGCTTTCTTT. Encoded protein: CSVVGSMDRAAFF.

This clone was seen only a few times. The chain has TRBV10-2 and TRBJ1-6; D uncertain. The V end lost 4 bases, the J end lost 8 bases, and 9 bases lay between the germline ends. Germline assignment: CDR1 WSHSY and CDR2 SAAADI. This CDR3 comprises 13 residues. CDR3 protein: CASSVSGDSPLHF. CDR3 DNA: TGCGCCAGCAGTGTGAGTGGCGATTCACCCCTCCACTTT.

The V and J genes are TRBV30 and TRBJ2-1; D perhaps matches TRBD2 (5 bases). The CDR3 has 18 amino acids. The germline CDR1 and CDR2 sequences are GTSNPN and SVGIG (reference sequence). The V end lost 3 bases, the J end lost 0 bases, and 21 bases lay between the germline ends. This chain's CDR3 is CAWRPDKASRRSYNEQFF. The CDR3 DNA is TGTGCCTGGAGGCCCGATAAGGCTAGCAGACGCTCCTACAATGAGCAGTTCTTC.

The V and J genes are TRBV5-1 and TRBJ1-6, with TRBD1 matching 10 bases. Germline values: CDR1 SGHRS, CDR2 YFSETQ. V lost 4 bases to trimming and J lost 16 bases; unmatched junction nucleotides: 17. The CDR3 is made up of 16 amino acids. In DNA form, the CDR3 reads TGCGCCAGCAGCGACCAACCGACAGGGGGCGGTTCTCAACTCCACTTT. Protein product: CASSDQPTGGGSQLHF.

The J gene is TRBJ2-5, the V gene TRBV10-3, with D perhaps matching TRBD1 (5 bases). The CDR3 has 13 residues. Trimming took 6 bases from V and 1 from J, leaving 9 bases between them. Per germline, CDR1 ENHRY and CDR2 SYGVKD. The CDR3 DNA is TGTGCCATCAGGACAGTGATCCAAGAGACCCAGTACTTC. Translation gives CAIRTVIQETQYF.

The genes are TRBV2 and TRBJ1-6, with a weak D call TRBD1 (6 bases). This CDR3 has 14 residues. With 6 bases removed from V and 9 bases from J, the gap between germline ends came to 15 bases. Germline V gene sequence: CDR1 SNHLY, CDR2 FYNNEI. DNA of the CDR3: TGTGCCAGCAGGGGGGCACAGGGCCGTTCACCCCTCCACTTT. It is translated as CASRGAQGRSPLHF.

The chain joins TRBV6-1 to TRBJ2-7; possible D gene TRBD2, 5 bases. V dropped 7 bases and J dropped 4 bases, with 17 bases sitting between them. This CDR3 is built from 14 residues. Looked up from germline, CDR1 is MNHNS and CDR2 is SASEGT. Here the CDR3 reads CASIALGEKYEQYF. In DNA, the CDR3 is TGTGCCAGCATAGCTTTGGGAGAAAAATACGAGCAGTACTTC.

The chain is built from TRBV5-1 and TRBJ2-5; D possibly corresponds to TRBD1 (6 bases). The CDR3 sequence is 14 residues long. With 1 base removed from V and 7 bases from J, the gap between germline ends came to 14 bases. From germline, CDR1 is SGHRS and CDR2 YFSETQ. The CDR3 DNA follows: TGCGCCAGCAGCTTGACCGGGACAAGGGGGACCCAGTACTTC. Its translation is CASSLTGTRGTQYF.

The V call is TRBV19, the J call TRBJ2-5; D may be TRBD2 (6 bases). CDR1 and CDR2 from the germline V gene are LNHDA and SQIVND (reference sequence). CDR3 length equals 14 residues. V was shortened by 4 bases and J by 2 bases, with 11 bases between the two germline ends. The CDR3, as DNA: TGTGCCAGTAGTAGGGGACTTTTACAAGAGACCCAGTACTTC. This translates into CASSRGLLQETQYF.

This clone occurred a few times. This sequence joins TRBV5-8 and TRBJ2-7; 9 bases match TRBD2. The germline V gene encodes CDR1 SGHTS and CDR2 YDEGEE. The ends lost 2 bases at V and 7 bases at J; junction bases unmatched: 13. The CDR3 sequence is 16 residues long. As DNA, the CDR3 is TGTGCCAGCAGCTTTCGGGCGGGAGGGATCCTACGTGAGCAGTACTTC. Translation: CASSFRAGGILREQYF.

This chain joins TRBV7-9 and TRBJ2-7, with 10 bases aligning to TRBD1. Germline CDR1 SEHNR, CDR2 FQNEAQ (reference sequence). This CDR3 is 15 amino acids long. With V trimmed by 6 bases and J by 2 bases, 7 bases remained unmatched. In DNA form, the CDR3 reads TGTGCCAGCAGTTTTCCGGGACAGGGGACCTACGAGCAGTACTTC. Translated, it gives CASSFPGQGTYEQYF. Complete variable domain (other parts from reference TRBV7-9 and TRBJ2-7): DTGVSQNPRHKITKRGQNVTFRCDPISEHNRLYWYRQTLGQGPEFLTYFQNEAQLEKSRLLSDRFSAERPKGSFSTLEIQRTEQGDSAMYLCASSFPGQGTYEQYFGPGTRLTVT.

The chain joins TRBV6-1 to TRBJ2-7; 9 positions match TRBD1. The V gene's germline CDR1 is MNHNS and CDR2 SASEGT. J lost 6 bases, V lost 10 bases, and 13 bases had no gene match. This CDR3 region has 14 residues. CDR3 DNA sequence: TGTGCCATCCGGAAGGGACAGGGCCCCCCCGAGCAGTACTTC. Protein product: CAIRKGQGPPEQYF.

The rearrangement uses TRBV6-4 and TRBJ2-5; TRBD2 is a possible D gene (5 bases). With 4 bases removed from V and 7 bases from J, the gap between germline ends came to 16 bases. The CDR3 is made up of 14 amino acids. CDR1 is MRHNA and CDR2 is SNTAGT in the germline V gene. The CDR3 reads CASSVAASIPTQYF. For the CDR3, the DNA is TGTGCCAGCAGTGTTGCGGCTAGCATCCCGACCCAGTACTTC.

This clone has only one observation. V and J are TRBV14 and TRBJ2-3; 10 bases match TRBD2. The CDR3 has 17 residues. Germline V gene sequence: CDR1 SGHDN, CDR2 FVKESK. Trimming took 3 bases from V and 6 from J; bases not matched to a gene: 12. DNA of the CDR3: TGTGCCAGCAGCCAGACCCCCCGGCTAGCGGGAGATGATACGCAGTATTTT. Translation: CASSQTPRLAGDDTQYF.

The rearrangement joins TRBV29-1 to TRBJ2-5, with TRBD2 matching over 9 bases. The CDR3 is made up of 12 amino acids. Trimming cost V 8 bases and J 5 bases; bases outside gene matches: 6. The V gene's germline CDR1 is SQVTM and CDR2 ANQGSEA. CDR3 sequence (DNA): TGCAGCACAGGCGCGGGAGGGGAGACCCAGTACTTC. This encodes CSTGAGGETQYF.

This chain connects TRBV15 to TRBJ2-2, with TRBD1 matching 8 bases. V dropped 1 base and J dropped 1; count of bases not matched to a gene: 8. The CDR3 is 18 residues long. Germline CDR1 and CDR2: LNHNV and YYDKDF (reference sequence). The CDR3 loop is CATSRGIPTGGNTGELFF. The DNA for the CDR3 is TGTGCCACCAGCAGAGGAATCCCCACAGGGGGGAACACCGGGGAGCTGTTTTTT.

CDR3 nucleotides: TGTGCCAGCAGTGAAGGGACAGGGGTTTCAGGAAACACCATATATTTT. Amino acids: CASSEGTGVSGNTIYF. The chain has TRBV2 and TRBJ1-3; 9 positions match TRBD1. The CDR3 has 16 amino acids. CDR1 and CDR2 (germline): SNHLY, FYNNEI. Trimming removed 1 base from V and 4 bases from J; junction bases left unmatched: 5.

The chain recombines TRBV5-1 with TRBJ2-2, with D possibly TRBD1 on 5 matching bases. V gave up 4 bases and J gave up 4 bases, with 8 bases separating them. CDR3 length: 13 amino acids. Germline assignment: CDR1 SGHRS and CDR2 YFSETQ. The CDR3 nucleotides are TGCGCCAGCAGCGAACAGGTCACCGGGGAGCTGTTTTTT. This codes for CASSEQVTGELFF.

The rearrangement links TRBV28 to TRBJ1-1; no clear D. The CDR3 length is 18 residues. Trimming took off 3 bases at V and 8 bases at J, with 28 bases between the two ends. The germline V gene has CDR1 MDHEN and CDR2 SYDVKM. The chain's CDR3 is CASSFPGGGRGLGREAFF. CDR3 bases: TGTGCCAGCAGTTTTCCGGGTGGAGGTAGAGGGCTAGGACGCGAAGCTTTCTTT.

V gene TRBV6-1 combines with J gene TRBJ2-7, with D tentatively TRBD1 (6 bases). Trimming pared 2 bases from V and 5 bases from J, leaving 10 bases between. Per germline, CDR1 MNHNS and CDR2 SASEGT. This CDR3 has 13 residues. This CDR3 reads CASSETGLNEQYF. Here the CDR3 DNA reads TGTGCCAGCAGTGAAACAGGGCTCAACGAGCAGTACTTC.

The V and J genes are TRBV5-1 and TRBJ2-2; 8 bases match TRBD1. The CDR3 consists of 16 residues. CDR1 SGHRS and CDR2 YFSETQ come from the germline V gene. V lost 1 base to trimming and J lost 4 bases; unmatched junction nucleotides: 6. The CDR3 spells CASSLKGQGSTGELFF. CDR3 DNA sequence: TGCGCCAGCAGCTTGAAAGGACAGGGATCCACCGGGGAGCTGTTTTTT.

The rearrangement joins TRBV6-6 to TRBJ1-1; D not resolved. Germline V gives CDR1 MNHNY, CDR2 SVGAGI (reference sequence). V was clipped by 11 bases and J by 1 base, with 14 bases between them. This CDR3 comprises 13 residues. The CDR3 sequence is CAHSIGPNTEAFF. DNA of the CDR3: TGTGCCCACTCAATTGGGCCGAACACTGAAGCTTTCTTT.

In its sample, this clone was seen a few times. The gene calls are TRBV2 and TRBJ2-2; TRBD1 matches 8 bases. Unmatched junction bases numbered 9, after V lost 11 bases and J lost 4 bases. Germline V CDR1 and CDR2: SNHLY, FYNNEI. The CDR3 sequence is 14 residues long. CDR3: CASRTGLSTGELFF. CDR3 DNA sequence: TGTGCCTCAAGGACAGGGTTAAGCACCGGGGAGCTGTTTTTT.

CDR3 bases: TGTGCCAGCTCGACGACAGGAGCCACAGATACGCAGTATTTT. It specifies CASSTTGATDTQYF. V gene TRBV18 combines with J gene TRBJ2-3, with D possibly being TRBD1 (6 bases). CDR3 length: 14 amino acids. V lost 6 bases and J lost 2, with 12 bases in between. Germline CDR1 reads KGHSH; CDR2 reads LQKENI.

The rearrangement links TRBV7-3 to TRBJ1-3; unclear D gene. CDR1 and CDR2 from the germline V gene are SGHTA and FQGTGA. This CDR3 region has 13 residues. Trimming removed 8 bases from V and 0 bases from J, with 8 bases in between. The CDR3 DNA follows: TGTGCCAGCTCTATGTACTCTGGAAACACCATATATTTT. Protein sequence: CASSMYSGNTIYF.

This chain links TRBV28 with TRBJ1-4; TRBD1 is a possible D gene (5 bases). Deletions cut 2 bases from V and 7 bases from J, with 5 bases between. This CDR3 contains 12 residues. The germline V gene has CDR1 MDHEN and CDR2 SYDVKM. The DNA for the CDR3 is TGTGCCAGCAGTTTAGGGGGTGAAAAACTGTTTTTT. Encoded protein: CASSLGGEKLFF.

The chain carries TRBV19 and TRBJ2-3; D is ambiguous. V shed 4 bases and J shed 6 bases, with 5 bases lying between them. The CDR3 has 11 residues. The V gene's germline CDR1 is LNHDA and CDR2 SQIVND (reference sequence). The CDR3 region is CASSKADTQYF. CDR3 bases: TGTGCCAGTAGTAAGGCTGATACGCAGTATTTT.